Listed here are 9 T cell receptor beta chains from one sample, sequenced in a study of post-analysis software for immune sequencing data. Findings and caveats of the study: Comparison of patients with controls showed about 5 TRBV segments more frequent in patients, TRBV5-6, TRBV5-1 and TRBV20-1 among them.

Carried by the TCR beta cDNA libraries were unique molecular identifiers. Each CDR3 protein gets one entry after TCRdb re-called the PCR reads with MiXCR. The sample lists hundreds of thousands of distinct CDR3 sequences; 30% were seen once. The antigens for these receptors are not known. The material sequenced was blood. The source is a girl under 18 with multiple sclerosis.

This clonotype was seen a few times. The CDR3 reads CASSQEGQKPYEQYF. In DNA form, the CDR3 reads TGTGCCAGCAGCCAAGAGGGACAGAAGCCCTACGAGCAGTACTTC. This sequence joins TRBV3-1 and TRBJ2-7, with 7 bases matching TRBD1. Germline CDR1 and CDR2: LGHDT and YNNKEL (reference sequence). V lost 0 bases and J lost 2; bases outside the gene matches: 4. The CDR3 consists of 15 residues.

The chain is built from TRBV5-1 and TRBJ2-7, with D possibly TRBD1 on 6 matching bases. Trimming removed 0 bases from V and 6 bases from J, with 19 bases in between. Germline V lookup: CDR1 SGHRS, CDR2 YFSETQ. The CDR3 sequence is 16 residues long. Here the CDR3 reads CASSLGGQTGFGEQYF. DNA for the CDR3: TGCGCCAGCAGCTTGGGGGGACAAACAGGCTTCGGCGAGCAGTACTTC.

The chain joins TRBV5-1 to TRBJ2-1, with 16 bases identical to TRBD2. This CDR3 comprises 17 residues. With V trimmed by 4 bases and J by 4 bases, 5 bases remained unmatched. The germline gives CDR1 SGHRS, CDR2 YFSETQ. The CDR3 DNA is TGCGCCAGCAGCGCCGGGACTAGCGGGGGGGCTTACAATGAGCAGTTCTTC. Residues: CASSAGTSGGAYNEQFF.

This clonotype was counted many times. The chain joins TRBV7-2 to TRBJ2-1, with 14 bases that match TRBD2. Trimming at V came to 5 bases and at J to 5 bases, leaving 8 bases not matched to a gene. This CDR3 is 17 amino acids long. Germline V CDR1 and CDR2: SGHTA, FQGNSA. The CDR3 bases are TGTGCCAGCAGCCCCCCAGGGACTAGCGGGAGTAACAATGAGCAGTTCTTC. Amino acids: CASSPPGTSGSNNEQFF.

This sequence joins TRBV5-8 and TRBJ2-5, with 8 bases fitting TRBD1. Per the germline V gene, CDR1 is SGHTS and CDR2 is YDEGEE. The CDR3 is made up of 15 amino acids. V shed 6 bases and J 5 bases; nucleotides not matched to a gene: 12. CDR3 region: CASTQPRTGTETQYF. The CDR3 nucleotides are TGTGCCAGCACCCAACCCAGGACAGGGACGGAGACCCAGTACTTC.

This clonotype was counted only a few times. CDR3: CASTAGEPREQYF. Here the CDR3 DNA reads TGTGCCAGCACGGCGGGAGAACCGCGGGAGCAGTACTTC. The gene calls are TRBV25-1 and TRBJ2-7; 7 bases map to TRBD2. The CDR3 sequence is 13 residues long. The germline CDR1 and CDR2 sequences are MGHDK and SYGVNS. V dropped 7 bases and J dropped 7; count of bases not matched to a gene: 10.

The CDR3 DNA sequence: TGCAGTGCCAACTTACTACCGGGACAGAAATTTCGACCGAGCTCCTACAATGAGCAGTTCTTC. This gives the protein CSANLLPGQKFRPSSYNEQFF. The rearrangement links TRBV20-1 to TRBJ2-1, with 7 bases that match TRBD1. Germline CDR1 reads DFQATT; CDR2 reads SNEGSKA (reference sequence). After removal of 6 bases from V and 0 bases from J, the junction contained 26 bases not matched to a gene. The CDR3 spans 21 residues.

This chain links TRBV5-1 with TRBJ2-1; D is perhaps TRBD1 (7 bases). This CDR3 region has 16 residues. CDR1 and CDR2 (germline): SGHRS, YFSETQ. V was clipped by 4 bases and J by 3 bases, with 17 bases between them. The CDR3 spells CASSPGRDRHYNEQFF. CDR3 DNA sequence: TGCGCCAGCAGCCCGGGGCGGGACAGACACTACAATGAGCAGTTCTTC.

The chain employs TRBV11-2 and TRBJ2-1, with 7 bases lining up with TRBD1. Trimming removed 1 base from V and 4 bases from J; junction bases left unmatched: 10. CDR1 is SGHAT and CDR2 is FQNNGV in the germline V gene. This CDR3 contains 17 residues. The CDR3 coding sequence is TGTGCCAGCAGCTTAGGGGGCAGGGGACAGAAATACAATGAGCAGTTCTTC. This translates into CASSLGGRGQKYNEQFF.